This section outlines one T cell receptor (beta chain) sequence together with its context. The data stem from a study of blood T cell repertoires in COVID-19. Background on the study: COVID-19 samples from acute and convalescent phases originated in the United States, Italy and Spain. T cells, B-cell-depleted T cells, or PBMCs supplied cDNA or gDNA.

In the original workflow: Estimation of nucleated cell counts was performed using reference gene primer amplification. Only in-frame clones appear in the TCRdb table, and some are missing; sequencing was by immunoSEQ multiplex PCR. That table supplies the V and J calls and clone size; D and trimming were determined from the DNA. Of 160,000 or so clones in the sample, roughly 84% were seen once. The germline V gene has CDR1 LGHNA and CDR2 YSLEER. Trimming cost V 0 bases and J 0 bases; bases outside gene matches: 4. The CDR3 totals 16 residues. The chain links TRBV4-3 to TRBJ1-1, with 7 bases that match TRBD1. The receptor was isolated from a woman aged 45-59 years who had recovered from COVID-19. The sequencing sample was made of PBMCs or T cells enriched from blood (not recorded which). In DNA, the CDR3 is TGCGCCAGCAGCCAAGAGGGACAGAGAGTGAACACTGAAGCTTTCTTT. As protein: CASSQEGQRVNTEAFF.